This TCR beta chain is drawn from a study of spatial heterogeneity in lung cancer. Study in general: Beta-chain sequences consistently outnumbered alpha-chain sequences in detection. Every unique TCR and UMI combination, on average, appeared more than ten times in raw reads.

Time point denoted: sample taken at primary tumor resection. Sequencing was performed on whole RNA extracted from tumor and nontumor lung tissue, or from frozen PBMC, and the material was left unsorted. Samples came from 65 to 75 TRACERx patients with untreated early-stage lung cancer. This clonotype has only a few counts. TCR cDNA molecules each had a unique molecular identifier. MiXCR, applied by TCRdb to the 5' RACE reads, yields one record per CDR3 protein. The sample yields 70,000 to 90,000 distinct CDR3 sequences, 13% seen once. The sequences come from PBMCs, collected at surgery. This TCR came from a male donor with early-stage non-small cell lung cancer.

CDR3 in DNA: TGCGCCAGCAGCTTGGCTCCGGGATCGGAGAATGAGCAGTTCTTC. It codes for CASSLAPGSENEQFF. The chain combines TRBV5-1 with TRBJ2-1; possibly TRBD2 for D (5 bases). CDR1 is SGHRS, CDR2 YFSETQ, per germline. This CDR3 is built from 15 residues. The V gene lost 0 bases and the J gene lost 7 bases, with 14 bases spanning the gap.